The rows below give T cell receptor beta chains drawn from one sample of a study of radiotherapy plus CTLA-4 blockade in lung cancer. Repertoires were generated with immunoSEQ multiplex PCR, while TCRdb's copy carries only in-frame clones and drops some. The sample yields 95,000 to 150,000 clones, just under 90% seen once. The material sequenced was peripheral blood, taken from a patient treated with radiotherapy plus ipilimumab. These receptors all stem from a human donor with non-small cell lung cancer that progressed on radiotherapy plus ipilimumab. Both conserved end residues are part of each CDR3. A D gene is named only where the DNA matches it firmly. The size entry is marked missing in some rows and otherwise reads once, few, many or a size class.

d_call: -; v_call: TRBV27; clone_size: -; j_call: TRBJ2-7; cdr3_length: 17; cdr3_nt: TGTGCCAGCAGTTTACAAAGCCCCCATGGAGTGGTCTACGAGCAGTACTTC; cdr3_aa: CASSLQSPHGVVYEQYF
d_call: -; v_call: TRBV9; clone_size: once; j_call: TRBJ1-1; cdr3_length: 13; cdr3_nt: TGTGCCAGCAGCGTAGAACACAGGACTGAAGCTTTCTTT; cdr3_aa: CASSVEHRTEAFF
d_call: -; v_call: TRBV19; clone_size: -; j_call: TRBJ1-5; cdr3_length: 15; cdr3_nt: TGTGCCAGTAGGGACAAGGGGGGGACGCGGCAGCCCCAGCATTTT; cdr3_aa: CASRDKGGTRQPQHF
d_call: -; v_call: TRBV14; clone_size: -; j_call: TRBJ2-2; cdr3_length: 14; cdr3_nt: TGTGCCAGCAGCCAATTGGGGGGAACCGGGGAGCTGTTTTTT; cdr3_aa: CASSQLGGTGELFF
d_call: TRBD2; v_call: TRBV7-9; clone_size: -; j_call: TRBJ2-5; cdr3_length: 13; cdr3_nt: TGTGCCAGCAGCTTGGGGGGGTGGAAGACCCAGTACTTC; cdr3_aa: CASSLGGWKTQYF
d_call: -; v_call: TRBV5-1; clone_size: -; j_call: TRBJ1-2; cdr3_length: 15; cdr3_nt: TGCGCCAGCAGCTTGGCCTTGGGGTTCAGCTATGGCTACACCTTC; cdr3_aa: CASSLALGFSYGYTF
d_call: TRBD1; v_call: TRBV4-2; clone_size: -; j_call: TRBJ1-2; cdr3_length: 15; cdr3_nt: TGTGCCAGCAGCCAAGTGACAGGGGGAGACTATGGCTACACCTTC; cdr3_aa: CASSQVTGGDYGYTF
d_call: -; v_call: TRBV19; clone_size: -; j_call: TRBJ1-5; cdr3_length: 15; cdr3_nt: TGTGCCAGTAGGACAACAGGGCTGGGAAGGGGGCCCCAGCATTTT; cdr3_aa: CASRTTGLGRGPQHF
d_call: -; v_call: TRBV7-6; clone_size: -; j_call: TRBJ2-7; cdr3_length: 13; cdr3_nt: TGTGCCAGCAGCTTGAGCGGTACCTACGAGCAGTACTTC; cdr3_aa: CASSLSGTYEQYF
d_call: -; v_call: TRBV29-1; clone_size: -; j_call: TRBJ2-7; cdr3_length: 12; cdr3_nt: TGCAGCGTCCAATCCGGGCCGGCCGAGCAGTACTTC; cdr3_aa: CSVQSGPAEQYF
d_call: -; v_call: TRBV5-1; clone_size: -; j_call: TRBJ1-1; cdr3_length: 15; cdr3_nt: TGCGCCAGCAGCTTCGGGGTAGGGAGTAACACTGAAGCTTTCTTT; cdr3_aa: CASSFGVGSNTEAFF
d_call: TRBD2; v_call: TRBV9; clone_size: -; j_call: TRBJ2-3; cdr3_length: 17; cdr3_nt: TGTGCCAGCAGCCCCGGACTAGCGGGGTTTAGCACAGATACGCAGTATTTT; cdr3_aa: CASSPGLAGFSTDTQYF
d_call: -; v_call: TRBV6-1; clone_size: once; j_call: TRBJ1-4; cdr3_length: 17; cdr3_nt: TGTGCCAGCAGTGAAGCGCGGCTTTTGAGGGACAATGAAAAACTGTTTTTT; cdr3_aa: CASSEARLLRDNEKLFF
d_call: -; v_call: TRBV30; clone_size: -; j_call: TRBJ1-2; cdr3_length: 13; cdr3_nt: TGTGCCTGGAGTGGGGAGCGAGAGCGGGGCTACACCTTC; cdr3_aa: CAWSGERERGYTF
d_call: -; v_call: TRBV18; clone_size: few; j_call: TRBJ1-3; cdr3_length: 13; cdr3_nt: TGTGCCAGCTCACACAGGGCCGAAAACACCATATATTTT; cdr3_aa: CASSHRAENTIYF
d_call: -; v_call: TRBV5-4; clone_size: -; j_call: TRBJ1-5; cdr3_length: 12; cdr3_nt: TGTGCCAGCAGCTTACCCAATCAGCCCCAGCATTTT; cdr3_aa: CASSLPNQPQHF
d_call: TRBD2; v_call: TRBV7-8; clone_size: -; j_call: TRBJ2-1; cdr3_length: 16; cdr3_nt: TGTGCCAGCAGCTCCCGTCCCGGGACTACCCCGAATGAGCAGTTCTTC; cdr3_aa: CASSSRPGTTPNEQFF
d_call: TRBD2; v_call: TRBV6-5; clone_size: -; j_call: TRBJ2-7; cdr3_length: 14; cdr3_nt: TGTGCCAGCAGCCCCGGGGGGGGGCCCTTCGAGCAGTACTTC; cdr3_aa: CASSPGGGPFEQYF
d_call: -; v_call: TRBV5-8; clone_size: -; j_call: TRBJ2-5; cdr3_length: 13; cdr3_nt: TGTGCCAGCAGCCCAGGATTCCAAGAGACCCAGTACTTC; cdr3_aa: CASSPGFQETQYF
d_call: -; v_call: TRBV5-6; clone_size: -; j_call: TRBJ2-1; cdr3_length: 12; cdr3_nt: TGTGCCAGCAGCCGCCGATCCAATGAGCAGTTCTTC; cdr3_aa: CASSRRSNEQFF